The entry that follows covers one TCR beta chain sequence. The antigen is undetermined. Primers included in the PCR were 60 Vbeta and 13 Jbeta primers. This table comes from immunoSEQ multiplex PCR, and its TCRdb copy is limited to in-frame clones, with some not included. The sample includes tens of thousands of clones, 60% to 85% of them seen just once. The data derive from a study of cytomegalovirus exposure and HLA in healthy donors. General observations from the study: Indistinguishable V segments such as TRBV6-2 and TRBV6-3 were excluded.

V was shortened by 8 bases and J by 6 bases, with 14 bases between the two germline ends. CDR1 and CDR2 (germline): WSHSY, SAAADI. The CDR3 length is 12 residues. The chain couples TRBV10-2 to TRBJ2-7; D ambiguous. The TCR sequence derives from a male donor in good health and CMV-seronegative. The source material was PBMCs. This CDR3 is CASDPSGGEQYF. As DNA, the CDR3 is TGCGCCAGCGACCCTTCTGGCGGCGAGCAGTACTTC.